The clone carrying this T cell receptor beta chain was observed many times. Molecular barcoding with unique molecular identifiers was used for the TCRbeta library. TCRdb reprocessed the PCR reads with MiXCR, giving one entry per CDR3 protein. The sample comprises about 830,000 distinct CDR3 sequences, 16% of which are singletons, and around 5.3% rests with the top ten. Trimming cost V 5 bases and J 8 bases; bases outside gene matches: 8. Germline lookup yields CDR1 SGHTA and CDR2 FQGNSA. The CDR3 is 14 amino acids. These data belong to a study of T-cell reconstitution after alpha-beta-depleted transplantation in children.

The input for sequencing was PBMCs, mostly from graft donor cells, taken 360 days after TCRalphabeta/CD19-depleted stem cell transplant. The source is a male patient between 10 and 17 years old who had a stem cell transplant for acute lymphoblastic leukemia, so the T cells may come from the graft donor. The chain is built from TRBV7-2 and TRBJ2-3; TRBD2 matches at 9 bases. The CDR3 reads CASSLLAGRGTQYF. The DNA of the CDR3 is TGTGCCAGCAGCCTTCTAGCGGGGAGAGGTACGCAGTATTTT.